This T cell receptor beta chain emerged from a study of blood T cell repertoires in COVID-19. Study at large: There were acute and convalescent COVID-19 samples, and they came from the United States, Italy and Spain.

CDR1 and CDR2 (germline): MNHEY, SVGAGI. The germline V and J ends were trimmed by 6 bases and 2 bases, with 17 bases remaining between them. The CDR3 totals 15 residues. The protocol was immunoSEQ multiplex PCR, while the TCRdb copy is restricted to in-frame clones and leaves out a portion. The table includes 110,000 or so clones, 80% to 90% detected once. The clonotype originates from a human donor with acute or convalescent COVID-19. The donor label of this sample is uncertain. The sequencing sample was made of peripheral blood. V and J are TRBV6-5 and TRBJ2-7; D possibly matches TRBD1 or TRBD2 (6 bases each). The CDR3 loop is CASRYGGLGTYEQYF. The CDR3 DNA is TGTGCCAGCAGATACGGGGGCCTCGGGACCTACGAGCAGTACTTC.